What follows is one T cell receptor beta chain and its context. This sample was included in a study of control samples from healthy donors and cancer patients. Assay: immunoSEQ multiplex PCR; the TCRdb copy retains only in-frame clones and omits some. The profile shows 85,000 to 100,000 clones, just over 90% of them singletons. Germline V CDR1 and CDR2: LNHDA, SQIVND (reference sequence). V lost 3 bases to trimming and J lost 1 base, with 6 bases between them. This CDR3 comprises 13 residues. The material sequenced was blood. The receptor was derived from a man between 18 and 35 years old in good health. This chain joins TRBV19 and TRBJ1-2; D ambiguous. Written as DNA, the CDR3 is TGTGCCAGTAGTATCAAAATTAACTATGGCTACACCTTC. Translating it yields CASSIKINYGYTF.